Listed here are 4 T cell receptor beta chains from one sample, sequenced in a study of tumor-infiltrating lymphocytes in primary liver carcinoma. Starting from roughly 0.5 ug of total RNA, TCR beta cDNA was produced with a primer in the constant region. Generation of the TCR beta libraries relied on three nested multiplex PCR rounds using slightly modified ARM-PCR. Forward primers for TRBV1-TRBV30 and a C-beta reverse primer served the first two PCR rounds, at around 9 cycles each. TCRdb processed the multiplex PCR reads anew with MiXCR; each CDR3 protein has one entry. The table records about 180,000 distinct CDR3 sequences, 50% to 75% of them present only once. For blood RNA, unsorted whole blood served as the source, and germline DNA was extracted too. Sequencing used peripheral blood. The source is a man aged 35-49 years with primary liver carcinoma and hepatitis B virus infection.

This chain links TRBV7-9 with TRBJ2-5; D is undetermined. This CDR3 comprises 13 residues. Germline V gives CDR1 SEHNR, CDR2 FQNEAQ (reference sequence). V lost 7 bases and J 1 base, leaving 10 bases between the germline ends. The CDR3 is CASTPESQETQYF. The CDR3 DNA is TGTGCCAGCACCCCCGAGTCCCAAGAGACCCAGTACTTC.

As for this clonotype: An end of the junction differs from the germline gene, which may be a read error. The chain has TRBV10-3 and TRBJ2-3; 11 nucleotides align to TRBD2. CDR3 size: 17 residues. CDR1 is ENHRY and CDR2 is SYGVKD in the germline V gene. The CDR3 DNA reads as TGTGACATCAGAGAGGGTTTACTAGCGGGGGGCACAGATACGCAGTATTTT. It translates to CDIREGLLAGGTDTQYF.

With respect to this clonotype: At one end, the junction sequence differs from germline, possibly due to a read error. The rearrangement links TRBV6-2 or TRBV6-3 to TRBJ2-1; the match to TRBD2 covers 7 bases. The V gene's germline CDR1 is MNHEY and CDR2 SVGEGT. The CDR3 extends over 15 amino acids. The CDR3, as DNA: TGTGCCAGCAATTACGTTCGTCTAGCGGCGGACGAGCAGTTCTTC. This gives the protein CASNYVRLAADEQFF.

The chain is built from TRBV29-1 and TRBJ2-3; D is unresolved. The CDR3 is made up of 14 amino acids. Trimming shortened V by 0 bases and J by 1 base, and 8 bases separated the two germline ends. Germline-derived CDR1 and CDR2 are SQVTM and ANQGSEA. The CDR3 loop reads CSVEERSGTDTQYF. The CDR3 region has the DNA TGCAGCGTTGAAGAGAGGTCGGGCACAGATACGCAGTATTTT.